Presented here are 19 T cell receptor beta chains from one specimen sequenced in a study of cytomegalovirus exposure and HLA in healthy donors. The repertoire was sequenced with immunoSEQ multiplex PCR; TCRdb's copy has only in-frame clones and lacks some. The top ten hold 4.5% to 7% of the sample, which has about 160,000 clones, about 90% seen once. Specimen: PBMCs. Receptors originate from a woman in her twenties or thirties in good health and CMV-seronegative.

The V gene is TRBV4-1, the J gene TRBJ2-1; TRBD2 agrees at 7 bases. The CDR3 has 15 amino acids. V lost 0 bases, J lost 8 bases, and 7 bases stayed unmatched. Germline CDR1 reads MGHRA; CDR2 reads YSYEKL. In nucleotides, the CDR3 is TGCGCCAGCAGCCAAGATGCGGGAGAGTGGGATGAGCAGTTCTTC. It specifies CASSQDAGEWDEQFF.

The V call is TRBV7-9, the J call TRBJ2-7, with TRBD1 matching 8 bases. This CDR3 is 16 amino acids long. Germline CDR1 reads SEHNR; CDR2 reads FQNEAQ (reference sequence). V lost 5 bases, J lost 5 bases, and 14 bases stayed unmatched. This CDR3 is CASSRPWGQGADEQYF. CDR3 nucleotides: TGTGCCAGCAGCCGACCGTGGGGGCAGGGGGCGGACGAGCAGTACTTC.

This chain joins TRBV27 and TRBJ2-7, with a tentative D call TRBD1 (6 bases). V was pared by 3 bases and J by 5 bases, with 20 bases between. Germline V gene sequence: CDR1 MNHEY, CDR2 SMNVEV (reference sequence). The CDR3 extends over 16 amino acids. CDR3 protein: CASSLITGTSLDEQYF. CDR3 DNA: TGTGCCAGCAGTTTGATAACCGGGACAAGCTTGGACGAGCAGTACTTC.

The chain is built from TRBV7-2 and TRBJ1-2; 8 nucleotides align to TRBD1. CDR3 length: 14 amino acids. The germline V gene encodes CDR1 SGHTA and CDR2 FQGNSA. With V trimmed by 5 bases and J by 2 bases, 4 bases remained unmatched. CDR3 in DNA: TGTGCCAGCAGCCTCGGGACAGGAAACTATGGCTACACCTTC. It codes for CASSLGTGNYGYTF.

This rearrangement joins TRBV27 to TRBJ2-3; D call uncertain. Trimming took 4 bases from V and 4 from J, leaving 3 bases between them. Germline-derived CDR1 and CDR2 are MNHEY and SMNVEV (reference sequence). CDR3 length: 11 amino acids. DNA of the CDR3: TGTGCCAGCAGTTCGGCAGATACGCAGTATTTT. It codes for CASSSADTQYF.

This clone was seen once. The V gene is TRBV5-5, the J gene TRBJ1-2; maybe TRBD1 (5 bases). CDR3 length equals 15 residues. Germline-derived CDR1 and CDR2 are SGHKS and YYEKEE (reference sequence). V shed 0 bases and J shed 4 bases, with 13 bases lying between them. CDR3 sequence reads: CASSLGTGGPYGYTF. For the CDR3, the DNA is TGTGCCAGCAGCTTGGGTACCGGGGGACCCTATGGCTACACCTTC.

This clone was counted a single time. The V and J genes are TRBV18 and TRBJ1-3, with TRBD1 identical over 9 bases. The CDR3 extends over 16 amino acids. Germline CDR1 is KGHSH and CDR2 is LQKENI. Trimming removed 3 bases from V and 2 bases from J; junction bases left unmatched: 5. The CDR3 DNA reads TGTGCCAGCTCACCGTGGGACAGGGTGGCTGGAAACACCATATATTTT. Encoded protein: CASSPWDRVAGNTIYF.

This sequence joins TRBV13 and TRBJ2-1; the D gene is possibly TRBD1 (5 bases). This CDR3 spans 12 amino acids. Per the germline V gene, CDR1 is PRHDT and CDR2 is FYEKMQ (reference sequence). Trimming removed 8 bases at V and 8 bases at J, with 13 bases between. The CDR3 loop is CASSPGYDEQFF. The CDR3 coding sequence is TGTGCCAGCTCTCCAGGGTACGATGAGCAGTTCTTC.

CDR3 DNA: TGTGCCAGCAGCCCTACAGCCAAAAACATTCAGTACTTC. The encoded protein is CASSPTAKNIQYF. The V and J genes are TRBV5-4 and TRBJ2-4; unclear D gene. CDR3 size: 13 residues. Between the trimmed V and J ends, which lost 4 bases and 0 bases, there was a span of 5 bases. Germline values: CDR1 SGHNT, CDR2 YYREEE (reference sequence).

This chain uses TRBV7-9 with TRBJ1-1; D is possibly TRBD1 (6 bases). Germline CDR1 SEHNR, CDR2 FQNEAQ (reference sequence). CDR3 length: 14 amino acids. V dropped 5 bases and J dropped 4 bases, with 14 bases sitting between them. The DNA of the CDR3 is TGTGCCAGCAGCCGATTGACAGGCTTCACTGAAGCTTTCTTT. Translated, it gives CASSRLTGFTEAFF.

This chain connects TRBV7-8 to TRBJ2-3; D possibly uses TRBD1 or TRBD2 (5 bases each). V was shortened by 5 bases and J by 1 base, with 19 bases between the two germline ends. The V gene's germline CDR1 is SGHVS and CDR2 FQNEAQ. CDR3 size: 17 residues. The CDR3 sequence is CASSPRGWQGGTDTQYF. As DNA, the CDR3 is TGTGCCAGCAGCCCACGAGGGTGGCAGGGCGGCACAGATACGCAGTATTTT.

V is TRBV28 and J is TRBJ1-2, with D possibly matching TRBD1 (5 bases). The germline CDR1 and CDR2 sequences are MDHEN and SYDVKM. Deletions cut 7 bases from V and 1 base from J, with 13 bases between. The CDR3 is 14 amino acids. CDR3 DNA sequence: TGTGCCAGCACGGTCTGGGACCTTAACTATGGCTACACCTTC. It translates to CASTVWDLNYGYTF.

The CDR3 sequence is CASRLAGINEQYF. DNA of the CDR3: TGCGCCAGCAGACTAGCGGGAATCAACGAGCAGTACTTC. This chain joins TRBV5-1 and TRBJ2-7, with TRBD2 matching over 10 bases. Germline V CDR1 and CDR2: SGHRS, YFSETQ. V dropped 5 bases and J dropped 5; count of bases not matched to a gene: 4. The CDR3 spans 13 residues. Variable domain in full (rest from reference TRBV5-1 and TRBJ2-7): KAGVTQTPRYLIKTRGQQVTLSCSPISGHRSVSWYQQTPGQGLQFLFEYFSETQRNKGNFPGRFSGRQFSNSRSEMNVSTLELGDSALYLCASRLAGINEQYFGPGTRLTVT.

V gene TRBV28 combines with J gene TRBJ2-7; 8 bases fit TRBD1. The germline gives CDR1 MDHEN, CDR2 SYDVKM. V shed 5 bases and J 4 bases; nucleotides not matched to a gene: 7. CDR3 length: 14 residues. CDR3 coding DNA: TGTGCCAGCAGTGTGGACAGGGATCTGTACGAGCAGTACTTC. This gives the protein CASSVDRDLYEQYF.

V gene TRBV27 combines with J gene TRBJ1-4; TRBD1 matches at 9 bases. The CDR3 covers 14 residues. Germline values: CDR1 MNHEY, CDR2 SMNVEV (reference sequence). V shed 4 bases, J shed 8 bases, and the junction held 5 bases outside the gene matches. DNA of the CDR3: TGTGCCAGCAGTTCACAGGGGGCGCGAGAAAAACTGTTTTTT. This translates into CASSSQGAREKLFF.

The chain carries TRBV6-5 and TRBJ2-7; possible D gene TRBD1, 6 bases. The CDR3 runs 13 residues. CDR1 MNHEY and CDR2 SVGAGI come from the germline V gene. V was shortened by 2 bases and J by 7 bases, with 12 bases between the two germline ends. CDR3 sequence: CASSYTGSGEQYF. CDR3 nucleotides: TGTGCCAGCAGTTACACAGGGTCGGGGGAGCAGTACTTC.

The rearrangement uses TRBV5-3 and TRBJ2-7; unclear D gene. TRBV5-3 is an open reading frame whose function is uncertain. Trimming removed 0 bases from V and 0 bases from J, with 10 bases in between. This CDR3 is built from 15 residues. CDR3 sequence: CARSLVSWSSYEQYF. The CDR3 nucleotides are TGTGCCAGAAGCTTGGTTTCCTGGAGCTCCTACGAGCAGTACTTC.

This chain joins TRBV7-6 and TRBJ2-7; a possible D gene is TRBD2 (5 bases). Germline V gene lookup returns CDR1 SGHVS and CDR2 FNYEAQ. CDR3 size: 15 residues. Trimming took off 0 bases at V and 2 bases at J, with 11 bases between the two ends. The CDR3 here is CASSLASGSPYEQYF. The CDR3 DNA reads as TGTGCCAGCAGCTTAGCGTCGGGGTCTCCCTACGAGCAGTACTTC.

The chain employs TRBV13 and TRBJ2-5; 8 bases agree with TRBD2. The V gene end was trimmed by 5 bases and the J gene end by 5 bases; junction bases not matched to a gene: 7. CDR1 is PRHDT, CDR2 FYEKMQ, per germline (reference sequence). The CDR3 is made up of 14 amino acids. The CDR3: CASSPRGGRETQYF. The CDR3 DNA reads as TGTGCCAGCAGCCCTCGGGGGGGCCGGGAGACCCAGTACTTC. Complete variable domain (other parts from reference TRBV13 and TRBJ2-5): AAGVIQSPRHLIKEKRETATLKCYPIPRHDTVYWYQQGPGQDPQFLISFYEKMQSDKGSIPDRFSAQQFSDYHSELNMSSLELGDSALYFCASSPRGGRETQYFGPGTRLLVL.